This T cell receptor beta chain was sequenced during a study of T-cell reconstitution after alpha-beta-depleted transplantation in children. Unique molecular identifiers were used to barcode this TCRbeta library. TCRdb passed the PCR reads through MiXCR, listing each CDR3 protein once. Altogether 95,000 to 150,000 distinct CDR3 sequences are present, about 21% being singletons, with the ten largest covering over 9.5%. The table lists this clonotype with many counts. The antigen is undetermined. V shed 1 base and J shed 4 bases, with 4 bases lying between them. CDR3 size: 11 residues. CDR1 and CDR2 from the germline V gene are DFQATT and SNEGSKA (reference sequence). Findings and caveats of the study: T-cell counts and diversity at one year following transplant were attributed mainly to newly produced T cells. Several hundred rapidly expanded clones from non-depleted graft cells reportedly supplied alpha-beta T cells about two months post-transplant.

This TCR derives from a male patient between 2 and 10 years old who had a stem cell transplant for chronic granulomatous disease, so the T cells may come from the graft donor. Specimen: PBMCs, mostly from graft donor cells, collected 180 days after TCRalphabeta/CD19-depleted stem cell transplant. This chain joins TRBV20-1 and TRBJ1-2, with D unclear. CDR3 in DNA: TGCAGTGCTAGAGGCAGCTATGGCTACACCTTC. Protein sequence: CSARGSYGYTF.